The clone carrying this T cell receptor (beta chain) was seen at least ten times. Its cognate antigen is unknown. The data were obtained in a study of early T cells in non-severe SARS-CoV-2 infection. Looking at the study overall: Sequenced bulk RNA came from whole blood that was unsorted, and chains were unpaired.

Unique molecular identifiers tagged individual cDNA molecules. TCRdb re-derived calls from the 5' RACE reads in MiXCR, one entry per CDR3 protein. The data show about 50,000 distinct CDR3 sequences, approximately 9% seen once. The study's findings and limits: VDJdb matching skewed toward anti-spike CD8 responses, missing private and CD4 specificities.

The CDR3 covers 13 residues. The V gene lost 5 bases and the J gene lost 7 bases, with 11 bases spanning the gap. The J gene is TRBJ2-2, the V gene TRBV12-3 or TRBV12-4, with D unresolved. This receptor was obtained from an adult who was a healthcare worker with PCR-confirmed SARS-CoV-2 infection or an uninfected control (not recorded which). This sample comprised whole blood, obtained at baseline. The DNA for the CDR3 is TGTGCCAGCAGTCTAACGACCTACGGGGAGCTGTTTTTT. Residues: CASSLTTYGELFF.